This T cell receptor beta chain emerged from a study of cytomegalovirus exposure and HLA in healthy donors. Study observations and caveats: According to the study, about 180 TCR beta chains were cytomegalovirus-associated. Highly shared variants forming one cluster were likely a sequencing artifact. Specific recognition of CMV antigens was confirmed in vitro for three chains (all CMV-associated).

The PCR used 60 Vbeta and 13 Jbeta primers. Sequencing was performed with immunoSEQ multiplex PCR; in TCRdb, only in-frame clones are kept and a portion is missing. The table records around 120,000 clones, 15% to 19% of them present only once. In its sample, this clone was seen many times. No antigen is known for it. CDR1 and CDR2 from the germline V gene are SGHRS and YFSETQ. The CDR3 is 16 residues long. With 4 bases clipped from V and 4 bases from J, the junction kept 10 bases outside the gene matches. The V gene is TRBV5-1, the J gene TRBJ2-7, with 11 nucleotides matching TRBD2. Sequencing was done on a sample of PBMCs. The TCR originated in a woman under 30 in good health and CMV-seronegative. CDR3 loop: CASSTQPGLAAYEQYF. The DNA for the CDR3 is TGCGCCAGCAGCACACAACCGGGACTAGCGGCTTACGAGCAGTACTTC.